This TCR beta chain was recorded in a study of T-cell memory formation after mild COVID-19. TCRdb independently ran MiXCR on the 5' RACE reads; one entry per CDR3 protein. The sample shows 120,000 to 150,000 distinct CDR3 sequences, approximately 5.7% of them seen only once. Study-wide points: From day 15 to 85, contracting clones were balanced between CD4 and CD8, whereas later expanders leaned toward CD4+.

About this clonotype: Its target is unknown.

The CDR3 spans 15 residues. The genes are TRBV12-2 and TRBJ1-4; the D segment call TRBD1 is taken from the table without a DNA check. TRBV12-2 is a listed pseudogene. The specimen sequenced was PBMCs or a T cell subset sorted from them (not recorded which). This sequence originates from an adult woman who had mild COVID-19 (a few samples of this study predate the infection). Cell type and time point are not known. CDR3: CASRLSPRAHEKLFF. CDR3 nucleotide sequence: TGTGCAAGTCGCTTATCCCCCCGGGCTCATGAAAAACTGTTTTTT.